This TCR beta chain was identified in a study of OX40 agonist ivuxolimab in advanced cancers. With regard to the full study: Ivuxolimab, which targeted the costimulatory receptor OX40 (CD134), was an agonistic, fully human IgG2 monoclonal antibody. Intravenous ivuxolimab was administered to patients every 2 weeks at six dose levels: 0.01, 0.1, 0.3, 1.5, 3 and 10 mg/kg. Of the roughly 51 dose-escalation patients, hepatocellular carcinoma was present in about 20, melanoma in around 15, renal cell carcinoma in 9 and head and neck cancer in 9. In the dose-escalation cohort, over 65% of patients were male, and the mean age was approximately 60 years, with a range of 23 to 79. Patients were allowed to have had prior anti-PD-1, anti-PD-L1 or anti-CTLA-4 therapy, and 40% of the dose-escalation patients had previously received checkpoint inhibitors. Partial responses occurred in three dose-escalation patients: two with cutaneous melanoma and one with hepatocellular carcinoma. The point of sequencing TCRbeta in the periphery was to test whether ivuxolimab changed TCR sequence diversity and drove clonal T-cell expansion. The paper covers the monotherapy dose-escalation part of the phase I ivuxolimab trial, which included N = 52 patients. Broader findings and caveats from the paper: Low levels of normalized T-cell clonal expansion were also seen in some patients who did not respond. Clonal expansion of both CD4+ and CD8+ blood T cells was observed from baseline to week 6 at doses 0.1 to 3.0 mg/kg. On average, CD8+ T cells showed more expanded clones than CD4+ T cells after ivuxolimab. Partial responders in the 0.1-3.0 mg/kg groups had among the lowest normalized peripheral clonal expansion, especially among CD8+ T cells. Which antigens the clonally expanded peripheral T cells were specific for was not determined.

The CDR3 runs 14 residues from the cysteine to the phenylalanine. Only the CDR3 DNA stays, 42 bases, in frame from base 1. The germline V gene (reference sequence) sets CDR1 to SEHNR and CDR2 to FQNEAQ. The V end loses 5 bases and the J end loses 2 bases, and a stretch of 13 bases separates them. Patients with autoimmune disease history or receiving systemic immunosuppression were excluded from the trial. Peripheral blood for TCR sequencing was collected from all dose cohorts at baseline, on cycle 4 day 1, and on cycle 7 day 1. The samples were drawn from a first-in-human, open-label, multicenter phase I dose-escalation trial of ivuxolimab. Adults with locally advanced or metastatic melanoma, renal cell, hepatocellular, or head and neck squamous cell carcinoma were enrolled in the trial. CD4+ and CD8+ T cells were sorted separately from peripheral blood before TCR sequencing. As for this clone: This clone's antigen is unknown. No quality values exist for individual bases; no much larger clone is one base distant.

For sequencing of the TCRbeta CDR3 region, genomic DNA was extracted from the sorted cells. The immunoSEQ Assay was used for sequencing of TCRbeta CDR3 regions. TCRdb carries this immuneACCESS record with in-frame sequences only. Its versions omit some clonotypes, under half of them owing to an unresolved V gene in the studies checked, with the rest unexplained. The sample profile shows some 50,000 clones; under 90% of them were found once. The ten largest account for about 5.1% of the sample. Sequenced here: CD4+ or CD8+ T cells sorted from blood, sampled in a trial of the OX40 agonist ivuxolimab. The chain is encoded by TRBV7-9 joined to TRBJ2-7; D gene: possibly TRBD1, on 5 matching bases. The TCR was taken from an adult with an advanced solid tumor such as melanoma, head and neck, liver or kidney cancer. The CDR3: CASSTRQQTYEQYF. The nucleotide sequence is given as TGTGCCAGCAGCACCCGACAGCAAACCTACGAGCAGTACTTC.